These T cell receptor beta chains were read from a single sample in a study of neurological immune-mediated disorders. TCRdb reanalysed the 5' RACE reads using MiXCR and keeps one entry per CDR3 protein. The profile shows 60,000 to 90,000 distinct CDR3 sequences, roughly a tenth of them singletons. The source material was PBMCs. The source is a man in his thirties or forties in good health. Each CDR3 is given with its conserved first and last residue. The D gene is left open where the match is weak. Only part of the rows carry a size: once, few, many, or a class if the clone is expanded.

D gene,CDR3 length,clone size,J gene,V gene,CDR3 DNA,CDR3 protein
.,15,many,TRBJ1-2,TRBV14,TGTGCCAGCAGCCAAGATTTAGAGCGAGTACATGGCTACACCTTC,CASSQDLERVHGYTF
.,14,many,TRBJ2-5,TRBV12-3/TRBV12-4,TGTGCCAGCACCCCAGAGGGCGGAGTAGGGACCCAGTACTTC,CASTPEGGVGTQYF
TRBD2,15,many,TRBJ2-7,TRBV7-2,TGTGCCAGCAGCTTAGAGCCTAGCGGGATGCACGAGCAGTACTTC,CASSLEPSGMHEQYF
.,16,.,TRBJ2-1,TRBV7-9,TGTGCCAGCAGCTTAAGTTTATTAGGGTCCAGGAATGAGCAGTTCTTC,CASSLSLLGSRNEQFF
.,13,many,TRBJ1-1,TRBV3-1,TGTGCCAGCAGCCCCGGTGTGGGGACTGAAGCTTTCTTT,CASSPGVGTEAFF
.,13,many,TRBJ1-1,TRBV20-1,TGCAGTGTTCCGGCGGGGAGGGGAACTGAAGCTTTCTTT,CSVPAGRGTEAFF
.,13,many,TRBJ1-2,TRBV29-1,TGCAGCGCTTATGGGGGGGCGAACCTTGGCTACACCTTC,CSAYGGANLGYTF
TRBD1,14,many,TRBJ1-2,TRBV28,TGTGCCAGCAGACCTCGGACAGGGAACTATGGCTACACCTTC,CASRPRTGNYGYTF
TRBD2,16,many,TRBJ2-3,TRBV24-1,TGTGCCACCAGTGATTTGCCTAGCGGGGTAACAGATACGCAGTATTTT,CATSDLPSGVTDTQYF
.,13,many,TRBJ1-1,TRBV12-3/TRBV12-4,TGTGCCAGCTGGGGCTCCATGAACACTGAAGCTTTCTTT,CASWGSMNTEAFF
.,15,many,TRBJ1-3,TRBV6-6,TGTGCCAGCGGCGAACCAGGGGAGAGGGGAAACACCATATATTTT,CASGEPGERGNTIYF
.,14,many,TRBJ1-6,TRBV27,TGTGCCAGCAGTAGAGACAGGTTGAATTCACCCCTCCACTTT,CASSRDRLNSPLHF
.,14,many,TRBJ1-2,TRBV5-1,TGCGCCAGCAGCCCCCTACAACTCTATAATGGCTACACCTTC,CASSPLQLYNGYTF
.,12,many,TRBJ1-2,TRBV20-1,TGCAGTGCTAGTTTGGACACGTATGGCTACACCTTC,CSASLDTYGYTF
.,14,many,TRBJ2-7,TRBV4-1,TGCGCCAGCAGCCCAGGGGCCTCCACCTACGAGCAGTACTTC,CASSPGASTYEQYF
.,14,many,TRBJ1-5,TRBV2,TGTGCCAGCAGGGAAAACCATAGCAATCAGCCCCAGCATTTT,CASRENHSNQPQHF
TRBD2,12,many,TRBJ2-7,TRBV28,TGTGCCAGCAGTAGGGGCGGGGGCGAGCAGTACTTC,CASSRGGGEQYF
.,17,many,TRBJ1-1,TRBV5-1,TGCGCCAGCAGCTCTACTCCTACAGTGACAGGTAACACTGAAGCTTTCTTT,CASSSTPTVTGNTEAFF
.,17,.,TRBJ2-5,TRBV7-8,TGTGCCAGCAGCCCCCTCCCAGGGGCGATCTCCCAAGAGACCCAGTACTTC,CASSPLPGAISQETQYF
TRBD2,13,many,TRBJ2-5,TRBV15,TGTGCCACCAGCACACTAGCGGGCGGGACCCAGTACTTC,CATSTLAGGTQYF
TRBD2,12,many,TRBJ2-1,TRBV12-3/TRBV12-4,TGTGCCAGCAGTTTAGATGGGACTAGGGGGTTCTTC,CASSLDGTRGFF
.,12,many,TRBJ1-5,TRBV24-1,TGTGCCACCAGTGATCGTGGAAACCCCCAGCATTTT,CATSDRGNPQHF
.,17,many,TRBJ2-5,TRBV21-1,TGTGCCAGCAGCAAAGGTTTCAAGCGGGAGGGTCAAGAGACCCAGTACTTC,CASSKGFKREGQETQYF
.,14,many,TRBJ1-5,TRBV5-1,TGCGCCAGCAGCGCCGTGCCAGGGGTCCAGCCCCAGCATTTT,CASSAVPGVQPQHF
TRBD1,15,many,TRBJ1-5,TRBV28,TGTGCCAGCAGTTTGATTCAAGGGGGCCAGCAGCCCCAGCATTTT,CASSLIQGGQQPQHF
TRBD1,15,many,TRBJ1-6,TRBV27,TGTGCCAGCAGTTACGTAGGGACAGGGAATTCACCCCTCCACTTT,CASSYVGTGNSPLHF
.,13,many,TRBJ2-5,TRBV7-2,TGTGCCAGCAGCTTAGGGTTGGTAGAGACCCAGTACTTC,CASSLGLVETQYF
.,14,many,TRBJ2-5,TRBV5-1,TGCGCCAGCAGCCTGGGACCGATCCAAGAGACCCAGTACTTC,CASSLGPIQETQYF
.,14,many,TRBJ2-7,TRBV27,TGTGCCACCTCGAGGGCAGGTGGTTCCTACGAGCAGTACTTC,CATSRAGGSYEQYF